These 22 T cell receptor beta chains were sequenced from one sample in a study of post-analysis software for immune sequencing data. Which antigens these TCRs recognize remains unknown. Study-wide points: Patients showed TRBV5-6, TRBV5-1 and TRBV20-1 among 4 or 5 TRBV segments more frequent than in controls.

Presence of unique molecular identifiers characterized the TCR beta cDNA libraries. One entry per CDR3 protein, called by TCRdb with MiXCR from the PCR reads. The sample holds roughly 650,000 distinct CDR3 sequences, 59% seen once. Material for sequencing was blood. The origin of the receptors is a girl aged 2-9 years with multiple sclerosis.

This clonotype was seen more than once but under ten times. This chain joins TRBV10-3 and TRBJ2-1, with 14 bases lining up with TRBD2. This CDR3 has 14 amino acids. V trimming: 6 bases; J trimming: 9 bases; junction bases outside the gene matches: 4. Germline assignment: CDR1 ENHRY and CDR2 SYGVKD. DNA for the CDR3: TGTGCCATCAGGGGGACTAGCGGGAGAGTTGAGCAGTTCTTC. This codes for CAIRGTSGRVEQFF.

This clonotype has only a few counts. The rearrangement joins TRBV7-2 to TRBJ2-5; D not certain. CDR1 is SGHTA, CDR2 FQGNSA, per germline. The CDR3 sequence is 14 residues long. Trimming stripped 1 base from V and 1 base from J, with 7 bases between. DNA of the CDR3: TGTGCCAGCAGCTTAGGCTGGGCCCAAGAGACCCAGTACTTC. It specifies CASSLGWAQETQYF. The full variable domain, rest sourced from reference TRBV7-2 and TRBJ2-5, is GAGVSQSPSNKVTEKGKDVELRCDPISGHTALYWYRQSLGQGLEFLIYFQGNSAPDKSGLPSDRFSAERTGGSVSTLTIQRTQQEDSAVYLCASSLGWAQETQYFGPGTRLLVL.

The chain is built from TRBV29-1 and TRBJ1-2, with TRBD1 matching 8 bases. Germline V gene data show CDR1 as SQVTM and CDR2 as ANQGSEA. V lost 6 bases, J lost 6 bases, and 3 bases stayed unmatched. The CDR3 is 11 residues long. CDR3 in DNA: TGCAGCGTCCCGGACAGGGATGGCTACACCTTC. Its protein is CSVPDRDGYTF.

The chain recombines TRBV5-1 with TRBJ1-2; perhaps TRBD1 as D (5 bases). V lost 1 base to trimming and J lost 8 bases, with 12 bases between them. The CDR3 has 13 residues. Germline V lookup: CDR1 SGHRS, CDR2 YFSETQ. CDR3 residues: CASSLLPGWGYTF. The CDR3 DNA follows: TGCGCCAGCAGCTTGCTCCCAGGGTGGGGCTACACCTTC.

The V gene is TRBV6-6, the J gene TRBJ2-5, with D perhaps TRBD1 (5 bases). The CDR3 totals 14 residues. V lost 3 bases, J lost 1 base, and 9 bases lay in between. CDR1 MNHNY and CDR2 SVGAGI come from the germline V gene (reference sequence). The CDR3 DNA sequence: TGTGCCAGCAGTTATAAGGGGTTCCAAGAGACCCAGTACTTC. Translating it yields CASSYKGFQETQYF.

A remark on this clonotype: One end of the junction is discordant with germline, which a read error may explain. The chain is built from TRBV7-6 and TRBJ2-6, with 8 nucleotides matching TRBD2. The CDR3 loop spans 17 amino acids. Germline V gene sequence: CDR1 SGHVS, CDR2 FNYEAQ. Here the CDR3 DNA reads TGTGCCGGCAGCTTAAGCGGGGGCGGGGCTGGGGCCAACGTCCTGACTTTC. Protein sequence: CAGSLSGGGAGANVLTF.

This clonotype appeared a single time. For the CDR3, the DNA is TGCAGTGCTAGTTTGCAAACTCAAGAGACCCAGTACTTC. This sequence encodes CSASLQTQETQYF. V usage is TRBV20-1 and J usage is TRBJ2-5; D remains ambiguous. Per the germline V gene, CDR1 is DFQATT and CDR2 is SNEGSKA (reference sequence). Between the trimmed V and J ends, which lost 3 bases and 2 bases, there was a span of 10 bases. CDR3 size: 13 residues.

In this sample, this clonotype turned up a few times. V is TRBV27 and J is TRBJ2-7, with a tentative D call TRBD1 (6 bases). Germline V CDR1 and CDR2: MNHEY, SMNVEV (reference sequence). The CDR3 totals 13 residues. Trimming took 5 bases from V and 3 from J, leaving 11 bases between them. CDR3 nucleotides: TGTGCCAGCAGTATAAACAGGGACTACGAGCAGTACTTC. This codes for CASSINRDYEQYF.

The CDR3 region is CSVAGTDSYNEQFF. DNA for the CDR3: TGCAGCGTTGCGGGGACAGACTCCTACAATGAGCAGTTCTTC. The chain carries TRBV29-1 and TRBJ2-1, with 7 bases aligning to TRBD1. The CDR3 extends over 14 amino acids. The germline V gene has CDR1 SQVTM and CDR2 ANQGSEA. Trimming removed 4 bases from V and 0 bases from J; junction bases left unmatched: 3.

The chain is built from TRBV5-1 and TRBJ2-3; weak D call: TRBD1 (6 bases). V gave up 0 bases and J gave up 4 bases, with 9 bases separating them. Germline V CDR1 and CDR2: SGHRS, YFSETQ. The CDR3 runs 14 residues. In DNA form, the CDR3 reads TGCGCCAGCAGCTTGGTGCAGGGGTCAGATACGCAGTATTTT. Amino acid sequence: CASSLVQGSDTQYF.

The J gene is TRBJ2-1, the V gene TRBV10-3; 15 bases are a match to TRBD2. Germline V gives CDR1 ENHRY, CDR2 SYGVKD. With V trimmed by 1 base and J by 8 bases, 12 bases remained unmatched. The CDR3 extends over 19 amino acids. DNA for the CDR3: TGTGCCATCAGTGAGTTAGGGGGGACTAGCGGGAGGAGGTCGGATGAGCAGTTCTTC. It specifies CAISELGGTSGRRSDEQFF.

This rearrangement joins TRBV7-8 to TRBJ2-7, with TRBD1 matching 7 bases. V shed 5 bases, J shed 6 bases, and the junction held 7 bases outside the gene matches. The CDR3 is made up of 13 amino acids. Germline V CDR1 and CDR2: SGHVS, FQNEAQ. CDR3 sequence: CASSTRTGPEQYF. The DNA of the CDR3 is TGTGCCAGCAGCACTCGGACAGGCCCCGAGCAGTACTTC.

This clonotype appeared a single time. The chain employs TRBV20-1 and TRBJ1-2; no reliable D call. Germline loops: CDR1 DFQATT, CDR2 SNEGSKA (reference sequence). The CDR3 has 14 amino acids. V was pared by 6 bases and J by 0 bases, with 14 bases between. This chain's CDR3 is CSAEPLIANYGYTF. The CDR3 DNA reads as TGCAGTGCCGAACCACTTATAGCTAACTATGGCTACACCTTC.

The chain combines TRBV4-1 with TRBJ1-2; D is undetermined. Germline V gene lookup returns CDR1 MGHRA and CDR2 YSYEKL. The CDR3 length is 15 residues. V lost 0 bases and J lost 7, with 15 bases in between. The chain's CDR3 is CASSQDPLLRVGYTF. CDR3 bases: TGCGCCAGCAGCCAAGATCCTCTACTTCGAGTTGGCTACACCTTC.

V and J are TRBV12-3 or TRBV12-4 and TRBJ1-1; 7 positions match TRBD1. After removal of 5 bases from V and 10 bases from J, the junction contained 10 bases not matched to a gene. This CDR3 has 13 residues. The CDR3 DNA is TGTGCCAGCAGTGTTGACAGGGATTCCGGAGCTTTCTTT. The encoded protein is CASSVDRDSGAFF.

In this sample, this clonotype turned up many times. V is TRBV6-5 and J is TRBJ2-7; no clear D gene. V lost 0 bases to trimming and J lost 7 bases, with 10 bases between them. The CDR3 loop spans 13 amino acids. Per germline, CDR1 MNHEY and CDR2 SVGAGI. This CDR3 is CASSYSFEEEQYF. In DNA form, the CDR3 reads TGTGCCAGCAGTTACTCGTTCGAAGAGGAGCAGTACTTC.

The V gene is TRBV9, the J gene TRBJ1-2, with D possibly matching TRBD1 (6 bases). V lost 2 bases, J lost 2 bases, and 7 bases lay in between. The CDR3 length is 13 residues. Germline CDR1 and CDR2: SGDLS and YYNGEE. The CDR3: CASSVTGNYGYTF. The CDR3 DNA sequence: TGTGCCAGCAGCGTGACAGGAAACTATGGCTACACCTTC.

The chain employs TRBV20-1 and TRBJ2-3; 8 nucleotides match TRBD1. The length of the CDR3 is 13 residues. With 6 bases clipped from V and 3 bases from J, the junction kept 5 bases outside the gene matches. The germline V gene encodes CDR1 DFQATT and CDR2 SNEGSKA (reference sequence). The CDR3 region has the DNA TGCAGTGCCCGGACAGGGAAAACAGATACGCAGTATTTT. It yields the protein CSARTGKTDTQYF.

This clonotype was seen just once. The chain combines TRBV29-1 with TRBJ1-2; D uncertain. CDR3 length equals 12 residues. The germline V gene encodes CDR1 SQVTM and CDR2 ANQGSEA. Trimming cost V 4 bases and J 4 bases, with 10 bases left between them. The CDR3 is CSVVRDAYGYTF. The CDR3 nucleotides are TGCAGCGTTGTTCGAGACGCCTATGGCTACACCTTC. Filled out from reference TRBV29-1 and TRBJ1-2, the complete variable domain reads SAVISQKPSRDICQRGTSLTIQCQVDSQVTMMFWYRQQPGQSLTLIATANQGSEATYESGFVIDKFPISRPNLTFSTLTVSNMSPEDSSIYLCSVVRDAYGYTFGSGTRLTVV.

This clonotype has a handful of counts. J is TRBJ2-1 and V is TRBV3-1; 7 positions match TRBD2. The CDR3 has 16 amino acids. Germline CDR1 and CDR2: LGHDT and YNNKEL (reference sequence). V lost 0 bases, J lost 4 bases, and 6 bases stayed unmatched. The CDR3 DNA reads as TGTGCCAGCAGCCAAGATGCACGGGAGGTTTACAATGAGCAGTTCTTC. Amino acid sequence: CASSQDAREVYNEQFF.

The CDR3 region has the DNA TGTGCCAGCAGCAAAGAGGGGTCGGAGACCCAGTACTTC. Its translation is CASSKEGSETQYF. The gene calls are TRBV21-1 and TRBJ2-7; whether TRBD1, the table's D call, matches the DNA was not checked. The J call may be wrong; the DNA end is better matched by TRBJ2-5. TRBV21-1 is a known pseudogene. The CDR3 has 13 amino acids.

V and J are TRBV5-1 and TRBJ2-1, with TRBD2 as a possible D gene (6 bases). Trimming took 3 bases from V and 2 from J, leaving 15 bases between them. Germline values: CDR1 SGHRS, CDR2 YFSETQ. The CDR3 sequence is 16 residues long. CDR3 bases: TGCGCCAGCAGCTCCACCGCGGGACTTACCTACAATGAGCAGTTCTTC. The encoded protein is CASSSTAGLTYNEQFF.